One and the same sample provided the 14 T cell receptor beta chains below, sequenced in a study of vaccination and CD4 T cells after COVID-19. Treatment meaning: approximately 9-day PBMC culture with coronavirus spike peptide pools or control peptides (ViraFEST assay). These TCRs' antigens remain unknown. Cultured CD4+ T-cell DNA underwent Oncomine TCR Beta short-read sequencing. TCRdb fed the PCR reads into MiXCR, producing one record per CDR3 protein. This sample has about 24,000 distinct CDR3 sequences, with 49% found just once. Sequences were obtained from CD4+ T cells from blood, cultured in vitro. All receptors derive from a human donor who had recovered from COVID-19.

This clonotype has just a few counts. The chain is built from TRBV27 and TRBJ1-1; TRBD1 aligns across 8 bases. Per germline, CDR1 MNHEY and CDR2 SMNVEV (reference sequence). Trimming at V came to 4 bases and at J to 1 base, leaving 5 bases not matched to a gene. CDR3 length: 15 residues. The CDR3 nucleotides read TGTGCCAGCAGTTCCGGGACAGGATCGAACACTGAAGCTTTCTTT. Its protein product is CASSSGTGSNTEAFF.

This chain connects TRBV2 to TRBJ2-5; D could derive from TRBD1 or TRBD2 (6 bases each). CDR1 and CDR2 from the germline V gene are SNHLY and FYNNEI. Deletions cut 3 bases from V and 5 bases from J, with 16 bases between. The CDR3 covers 15 residues. In DNA, the CDR3 is TGTGCCAGCAGTGATAGGGGGGCGCGTTCTGAGACCCAGTACTTC. Encoded protein: CASSDRGARSETQYF.

This chain links TRBV30 with TRBJ1-1, with D possibly TRBD1 on 6 matching bases. Germline V gene lookup returns CDR1 GTSNPN and CDR2 SVGIG (reference sequence). V gave up 5 bases and J gave up 4 bases, with 17 bases separating them. The CDR3 contains 14 residues. In DNA, the CDR3 is TGTGCCTGGTTAAGTCGGGGGGGGCTCACTGAAGCTTTCTTT. This sequence encodes CAWLSRGGLTEAFF.

The chain combines TRBV2 with TRBJ2-5; 7 bases agree with TRBD2. The V and J ends lost 6 bases and 5 bases, in that order; junction bases with no gene match: 6. Germline V gene sequence: CDR1 SNHLY, CDR2 FYNNEI. This CDR3 is 13 amino acids long. CDR3 nucleotides: TGTGCCAGCAGGCGGACTAGTGGGGAGACCCAGTACTTC. Amino acid sequence: CASRRTSGETQYF.

V usage is TRBV10-2 and J usage is TRBJ2-5, with 7 positions matching TRBD2. CDR1 WSHSY and CDR2 SAAADI come from the germline V gene. The CDR3 consists of 14 residues. V trimming: 3 bases; J trimming: 3 bases; junction bases outside the gene matches: 4. CDR3 coding DNA: TGCGCCAGCAGTGAAGCTAGCGGAAAAGAGACCCAGTACTTC. Translating it yields CASSEASGKETQYF.

This chain uses TRBV7-2 with TRBJ1-1; no reliable D call. The CDR3 is made up of 15 amino acids. V gave up 5 bases and J gave up 0 bases, with 13 bases separating them. Per germline, CDR1 SGHTA and CDR2 FQGNSA. The CDR3 reads CASSRAYGVNTEAFF. The CDR3 DNA sequence: TGTGCCAGCAGCCGAGCCTATGGCGTGAACACTGAAGCTTTCTTT.

This clonotype came up once. The chain couples TRBV28 to TRBJ2-7; 8 bases line up with TRBD1. V was pared by 2 bases and J by 2 bases, with 11 bases of the junction left unmatched. The CDR3 totals 17 residues. CDR1 MDHEN and CDR2 SYDVKM come from the germline V gene. CDR3 sequence reads: CASSLVITGGTTYEQYF. CDR3 coding DNA: TGTGCCAGCAGTTTAGTCATCACAGGGGGTACCACCTACGAGCAGTACTTC.

Here the CDR3 DNA reads TGTGCCAGTAGGGTGGACGGATCCACAGATACGCAGTATTTT. Translated, it gives CASRVDGSTDTQYF. The rearrangement joins TRBV19 to TRBJ2-3; D remains ambiguous. This CDR3 region has 14 residues. Per the germline V gene, CDR1 is LNHDA and CDR2 is SQIVND (reference sequence). Trimming removed 6 bases at V and 2 bases at J, with 12 bases between.

V and J are TRBV10-2 and TRBJ1-1; D remains ambiguous. V was clipped by 6 bases and J by 3 bases, with 14 bases between them. The CDR3 runs to 14 residues. Per germline, CDR1 WSHSY and CDR2 SAAADI. CDR3 DNA sequence: TGCGCCAGCAGGTCGGGCCCTGGGGACACTGAAGCTTTCTTT. Amino acid sequence: CASRSGPGDTEAFF.

In this sample, this clonotype turned up a few times. The CDR3 loop is CSAHGGYEQYF. CDR3 bases: TGCAGTGCTCACGGAGGGTACGAGCAGTACTTC. The chain employs TRBV20-1 and TRBJ2-7; TRBD2 is a possible D gene (6 bases). CDR1 and CDR2 (germline): DFQATT, SNEGSKA (reference sequence). This CDR3 comprises 11 residues. Trimming removed 5 bases from V and 4 bases from J, with 9 bases in between.

The table lists this clonotype with a few counts. The chain employs TRBV28 and TRBJ1-4; 9 nucleotides align to TRBD1. V trimming: 6 bases; J trimming: 2 bases; junction bases outside the gene matches: 7. The CDR3 covers 16 residues. Germline V gene data show CDR1 as MDHEN and CDR2 as SYDVKM. The CDR3 DNA reads TGTGCCAGCAGGCAAAACAGGGGGCTGACTAATGAAAAACTGTTTTTT. This codes for CASRQNRGLTNEKLFF.

In its sample, this clonotype was seen a few times. V is TRBV30 and J is TRBJ1-2; 8 nucleotides agree with TRBD1. V lost 8 bases, J lost 7 bases, and 18 bases stayed unmatched. Germline CDR1 reads GTSNPN; CDR2 reads SVGIG (reference sequence). The CDR3 consists of 15 residues. CDR3 sequence: CAGSGQEPSPGGYTF. The CDR3, as DNA: TGTGCCGGCTCGGGACAGGAACCGTCTCCGGGTGGCTACACCTTC.

The chain uses TRBV5-1 and TRBJ2-1; TRBD2 aligns across 8 bases. Germline CDR1 and CDR2: SGHRS and YFSETQ. This CDR3 region has 17 residues. The ends lost 0 bases at V and 0 bases at J; junction bases unmatched: 5. The CDR3 here is CASSLVTSGGSYNEQFF. In DNA, the CDR3 is TGCGCCAGCAGCTTGGTTACTAGCGGAGGCTCCTACAATGAGCAGTTCTTC. Full variable domain (outside the CDR3, taken from reference TRBV5-1 and TRBJ2-1): KAGVTQTPRYLIKTRGQQVTLSCSPISGHRSVSWYQQTPGQGLQFLFEYFSETQRNKGNFPGRFSGRQFSNSRSEMNVSTLELGDSALYLCASSLVTSGGSYNEQFFGPGTRLTVL.

V gene TRBV24-1 combines with J gene TRBJ2-7; maybe TRBD1 (5 bases). This CDR3 is built from 16 residues. The germline V and J ends were trimmed by 2 bases and 6 bases, with 19 bases remaining between them. In germline, CDR1 is KGHDR, CDR2 SFDVKD. CDR3 bases: TGTGCCACCAGTGATTCGGCCCCATACAGGTCGGGCGAGCAGTACTTC. This gives the protein CATSDSAPYRSGEQYF.